Below, one T cell receptor beta chain is given with its context. This entry comes from a study of blood T cell repertoires in COVID-19. Study as a whole: Researchers got acute and convalescent COVID-19 samples from the United States, Italy and Spain. PBMCs, B-cell-depleted T cells, or T cells were the source of the cDNA or gDNA that made up the material.

V lost 1 base, J lost 4 bases, and 11 bases lay in between. The CDR3 is 14 residues long. Germline-derived CDR1 and CDR2 are SGHRS and YFSETQ. Per the study methods: Amplified reference gene primers provided the basis for estimating nucleated cell counts. Profiled with immunoSEQ multiplex PCR; TCRdb holds only in-frame clones, not every one. V, J and clone size are taken as reported in that table, and D and trimming were inferred from the DNA itself. The sample has 350,000 to 450,000 clones; 75% to 90% are singletons. Recruited during active infection, patients (from Seattle) were subsequently followed longitudinally.

The J gene is TRBJ1-1, the V gene TRBV5-1; D might be TRBD1 (5 bases). This TCR was sampled from a woman in her sixties or seventies with COVID-19, enrolled during active disease. Sequenced: peripheral blood. CDR3 coding DNA: TGCGCCAGCAGCTTGCAGGGATCGCTCACTGAAGCTTTCTTT. Its protein is CASSLQGSLTEAFF.